The present TCR beta chain was sequenced within a study of regulatory T cells in long-lasting Graves disease. The time point: newly diagnosed GD, antithyroid drugs for less than 3 months. TCR sequences were obtained from RNA taken from PBMCs. It was by American Thyroid Association guidelines that Graves' disease was diagnosed. iRepertoire HTBI primers and Arm-PCR of CDR3 regions built TCR beta libraries. TCRdb re-derived calls from the multiplex PCR reads in MiXCR, one entry per CDR3 protein. Seen here are approximately 400,000 distinct CDR3 sequences, more than 12% observed once, and the top ten hold around 15%. This sample was also put to use in a study of T cells in Graves' hyperthyroidism and ophthalmopathy.

The receptor was derived from a young woman with Graves disease. The sample was peripheral blood mononuclear cells (PBMCs), taken at new diagnosis, from a patient treated with antithyroid drugs.

CDR3 sequence (DNA): TGTGCCAGCAGCCCACGACCCGCGGTAGCGGGATACAACGAGCAGTACTTC. Its translation: CASSPRPAVAGYNEQYF. J is TRBJ2-7 and V is TRBV7-2, with 8 bases that match TRBD2. Germline V gene lookup returns CDR1 SGHTA and CDR2 FQGNSA. The CDR3 consists of 17 residues. V lost 5 bases to trimming and J lost 5 bases; unmatched junction nucleotides: 17.